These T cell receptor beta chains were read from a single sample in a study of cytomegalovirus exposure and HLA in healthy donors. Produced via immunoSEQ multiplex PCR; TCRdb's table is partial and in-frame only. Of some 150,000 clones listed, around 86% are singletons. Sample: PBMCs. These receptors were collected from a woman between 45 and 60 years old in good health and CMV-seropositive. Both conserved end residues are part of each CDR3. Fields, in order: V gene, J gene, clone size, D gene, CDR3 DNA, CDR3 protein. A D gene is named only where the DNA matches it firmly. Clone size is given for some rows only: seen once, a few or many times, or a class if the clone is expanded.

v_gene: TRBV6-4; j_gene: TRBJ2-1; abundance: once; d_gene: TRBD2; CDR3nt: TGTGCCAGCAGTACGAGTAGCGGGAGTGGCAATGAGCAGTTCTTC; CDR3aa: CASSTSSGSGNEQFF
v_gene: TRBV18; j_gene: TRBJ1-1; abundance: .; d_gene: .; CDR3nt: TGTGCCAGCTCACCATTTCGGCAGGGCTTGAACACTGAAGCTTTCTTT; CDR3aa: CASSPFRQGLNTEAFF
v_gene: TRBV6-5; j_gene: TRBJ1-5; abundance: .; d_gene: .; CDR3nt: TGTGCCAGCAGCCCCGGACTTAGCAATCAGCCCCAGCATTTT; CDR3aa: CASSPGLSNQPQHF
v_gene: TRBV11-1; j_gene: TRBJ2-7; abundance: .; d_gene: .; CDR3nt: TGTGCCAGCAGCTTACAGAACCACGAGCAGTACTTC; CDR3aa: CASSLQNHEQYF
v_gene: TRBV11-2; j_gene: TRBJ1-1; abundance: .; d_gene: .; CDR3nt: TGTGCCAGCAGCTTAAGGCAGGGGAGCACTGAAGCTTTCTTT; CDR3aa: CASSLRQGSTEAFF
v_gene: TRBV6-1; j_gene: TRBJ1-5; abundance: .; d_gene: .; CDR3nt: TGTGCCAGCGGCGGGGGAAGGCAGCCCCAGCATTTT; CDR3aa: CASGGGRQPQHF
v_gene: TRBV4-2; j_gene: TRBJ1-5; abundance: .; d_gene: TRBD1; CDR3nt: TGTGCCAGCAGCCAAGGGACAGGGCCTCAGCCCCAGCATTTT; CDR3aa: CASSQGTGPQPQHF
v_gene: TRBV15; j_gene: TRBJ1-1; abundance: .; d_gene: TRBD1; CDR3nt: TGTGCCACCAGCGCCCAGGGGGGCACTGAAGCTTTCTTT; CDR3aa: CATSAQGGTEAFF
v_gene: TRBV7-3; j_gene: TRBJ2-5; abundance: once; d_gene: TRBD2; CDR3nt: TGTGCCAGCAGCCCCACGGGGGGAGCACAAGAGACCCAGTACTTC; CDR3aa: CASSPTGGAQETQYF
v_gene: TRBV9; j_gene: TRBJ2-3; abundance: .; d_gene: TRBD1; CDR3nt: TGTGCCAGCAGCGACGGACAGGTCGGGATAAATACGCAGTATTTT; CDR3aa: CASSDGQVGINTQYF
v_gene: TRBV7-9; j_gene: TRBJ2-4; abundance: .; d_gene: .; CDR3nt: TGTGCCAGCAGCTTAGCCCCGGCAGGGAAGCAGAACATTCAGTACTTC; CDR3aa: CASSLAPAGKQNIQYF
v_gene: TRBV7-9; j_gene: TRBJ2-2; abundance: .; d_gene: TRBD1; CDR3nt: TGTGCCAGCGGCTTAACAGGGGGCAGAAACACCGGGGAGCTGTTTTTT; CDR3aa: CASGLTGGRNTGELFF
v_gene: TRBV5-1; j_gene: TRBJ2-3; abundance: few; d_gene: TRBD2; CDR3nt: TGCGCCAGCAGCTTGGGACTAGCGGGAGCGGATACGCAGTATTTT; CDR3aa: CASSLGLAGADTQYF
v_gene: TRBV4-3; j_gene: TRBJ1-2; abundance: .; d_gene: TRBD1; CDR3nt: TGCGCCAGCAGCCAAGCGGACAGGGGGTCGTATGGCTACACCTTC; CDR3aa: CASSQADRGSYGYTF
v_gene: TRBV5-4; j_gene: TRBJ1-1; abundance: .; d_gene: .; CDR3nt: TGTGCCAGCAGCTTGGGGCAGCGGGGCACTGAAGCTTTCTTT; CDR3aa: CASSLGQRGTEAFF
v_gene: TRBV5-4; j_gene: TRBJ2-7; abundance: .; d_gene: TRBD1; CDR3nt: TGTGCCAGCAGCACGCAACAGGGGTACTACGAGCAGTACTTC; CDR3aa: CASSTQQGYYEQYF
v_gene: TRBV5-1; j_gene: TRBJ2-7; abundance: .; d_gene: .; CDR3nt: TGCGTCAGCAGCCATCCTCGGTATGAGGGTTCCTACGAGCAGTACTTC; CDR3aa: CVSSHPRYEGSYEQYF
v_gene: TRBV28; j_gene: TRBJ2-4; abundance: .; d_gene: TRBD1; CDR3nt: TGTGCCAGCAGTCACAGCCGGGACAGCCTAGCCAAAAACATTCAGTACTTC; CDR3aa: CASSHSRDSLAKNIQYF
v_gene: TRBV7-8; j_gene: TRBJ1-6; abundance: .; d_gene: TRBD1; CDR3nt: TGTGCCAGCAGCTCCCACCCGGGACAGGGTAGTAGCTCCTATAATTCACCCCTCCACTTT; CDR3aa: CASSSHPGQGSSSYNSPLHF
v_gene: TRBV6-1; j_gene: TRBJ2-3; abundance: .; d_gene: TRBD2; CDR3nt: TGTGCCAGCAGTGAAAAGCGTACTAGCGGGTACGCAGATACGCAGTATTTT; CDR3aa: CASSEKRTSGYADTQYF
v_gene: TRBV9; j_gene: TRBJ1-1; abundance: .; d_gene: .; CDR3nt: TGTGCCAGCAGCCGATTTGGGGGCCAAGAGCCGGAAGCTTTCTTT; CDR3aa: CASSRFGGQEPEAFF
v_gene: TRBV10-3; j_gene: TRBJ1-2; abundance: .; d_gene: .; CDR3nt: TGTGCCACCGGGGGGTCAGGGAGCACCTATGGCTACACCTTC; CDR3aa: CATGGSGSTYGYTF
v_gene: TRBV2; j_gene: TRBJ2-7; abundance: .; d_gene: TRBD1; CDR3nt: TGTGCCAGCAGTGAAGCGGGGACAGGTGGCCACGAGCAGTACTTC; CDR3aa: CASSEAGTGGHEQYF
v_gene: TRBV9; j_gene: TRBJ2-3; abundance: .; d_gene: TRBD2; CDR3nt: TGTGCCAGCAGCGTAAGGAGCGGGGGGGCAGATACGCAGTATTTT; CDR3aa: CASSVRSGGADTQYF
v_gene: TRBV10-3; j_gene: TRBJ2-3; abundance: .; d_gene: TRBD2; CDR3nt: TGTGCCATCACCGCACTAGCGGGCATAGGAGATACGCAGTATTTT; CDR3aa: CAITALAGIGDTQYF
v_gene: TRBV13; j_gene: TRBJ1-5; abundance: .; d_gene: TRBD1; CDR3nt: TGTGCCAGCAGCGGTGGGACAGGGAGAGGTCAGCCCCAGCATTTT; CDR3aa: CASSGGTGRGQPQHF
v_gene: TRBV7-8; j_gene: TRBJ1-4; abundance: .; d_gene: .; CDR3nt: TGTGCCAGCAGTTCCCAGGGGTGGGGTGAAAAACTGTTTTTT; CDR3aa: CASSSQGWGEKLFF
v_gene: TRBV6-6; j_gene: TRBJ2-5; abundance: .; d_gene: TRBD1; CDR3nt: TGTGCCAGCAGTCCAAACGACAGGGGCCAAGAGACCCAGTACTTC; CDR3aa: CASSPNDRGQETQYF
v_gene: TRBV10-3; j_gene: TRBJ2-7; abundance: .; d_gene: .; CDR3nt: TGTGCCATCAGTGATGCAGGGCCCACCTACGAGCAGTACTTC; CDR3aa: CAISDAGPTYEQYF
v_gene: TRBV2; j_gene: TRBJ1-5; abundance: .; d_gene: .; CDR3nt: TGTGCCAGCAGTGAAGCGCAAAGCTATCAGCCCCAGCATTTT; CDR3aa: CASSEAQSYQPQHF
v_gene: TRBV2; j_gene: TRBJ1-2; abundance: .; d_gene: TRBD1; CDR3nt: TGTGCCAGCAGCAGGGACAGGCAGACTAACTATGGCTACACCTTC; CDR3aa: CASSRDRQTNYGYTF
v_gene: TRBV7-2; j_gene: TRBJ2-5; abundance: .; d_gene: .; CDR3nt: TGTGCCAGCAGCAGGGTAGGGAGCCAAGAGACCCAGTACTTC; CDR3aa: CASSRVGSQETQYF
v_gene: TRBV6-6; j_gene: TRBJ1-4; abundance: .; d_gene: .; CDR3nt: TGTGCCAGCAGTTACGGCCAGGGGAATGAAAAACTGTTTTTT; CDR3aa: CASSYGQGNEKLFF
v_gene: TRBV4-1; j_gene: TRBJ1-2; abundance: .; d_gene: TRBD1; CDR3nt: TGCGCCAGCAGCCAAGGTCCAGGGGGCGCACATGGCTACACCTTC; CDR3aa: CASSQGPGGAHGYTF
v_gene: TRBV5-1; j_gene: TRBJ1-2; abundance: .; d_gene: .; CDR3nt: TGCGCCAGCAGGATCGTGACAGGCTATGGCTACACCTTC; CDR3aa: CASRIVTGYGYTF
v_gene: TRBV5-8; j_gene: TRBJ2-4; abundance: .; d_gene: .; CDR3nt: TGTGCCAGCAGCTTGGCGGGGAGGTTGCTCTTTGATTCTGCCAAAAACAGTCAGTACTTC; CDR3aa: CASSLAGRLLFDSAKNSQYF
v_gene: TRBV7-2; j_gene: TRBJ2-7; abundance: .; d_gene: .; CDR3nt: TGTGCCAGCAGCTTAGGGGCCTACGAACGGGAGCAGTACTTC; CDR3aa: CASSLGAYEREQYF
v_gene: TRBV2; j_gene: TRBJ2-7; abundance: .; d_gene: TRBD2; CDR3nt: TGTGCCAGCAGTGAGACTAGCGGGAGCTACGAGCAGTACTTC; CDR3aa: CASSETSGSYEQYF
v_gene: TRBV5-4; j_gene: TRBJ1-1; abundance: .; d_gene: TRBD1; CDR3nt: TGTGCCAGCAGCTCAGGACAGGTTACGGCTGAAGCTTTCTTT; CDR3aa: CASSSGQVTAEAFF
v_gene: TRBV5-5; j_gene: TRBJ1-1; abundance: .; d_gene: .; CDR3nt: TGTGCCAGCAGCTTGTTTCTGAGAAACACTGAAGCTTTCTTT; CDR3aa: CASSLFLRNTEAFF
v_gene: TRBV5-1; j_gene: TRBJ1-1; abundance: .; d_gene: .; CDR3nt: TGCGCCAGCAGCTTGATCAGGGACACTGAAGCTTTCTTT; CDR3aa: CASSLIRDTEAFF
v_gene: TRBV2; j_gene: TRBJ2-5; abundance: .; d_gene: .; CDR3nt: TGTGCCAGCCGCTCACAGGGTTGGGGGCAAGAGACCCAGTACTTC; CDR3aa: CASRSQGWGQETQYF
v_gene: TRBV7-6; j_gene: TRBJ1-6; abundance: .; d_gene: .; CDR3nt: TGTGCCAGCAGCTTAATGGCAGGTGTTAATTCACCCCTCCACTTT; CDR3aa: CASSLMAGVNSPLHF
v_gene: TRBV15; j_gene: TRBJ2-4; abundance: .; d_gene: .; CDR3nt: TGTGCCACCAGCAGAGGTTCGGGGGGCGGGAGTGGCAAAAACATTCAGTACTTC; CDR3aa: CATSRGSGGGSGKNIQYF
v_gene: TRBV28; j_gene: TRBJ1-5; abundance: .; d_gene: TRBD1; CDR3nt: TGTGCCAGCAGTTCCCCGGGACAGGGGGATCAGCCCCAGCATTTT; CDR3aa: CASSSPGQGDQPQHF
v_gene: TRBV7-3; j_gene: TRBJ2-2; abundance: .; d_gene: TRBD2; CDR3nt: TGTGCCAGCAGGCAGACTAGCGGGGGCACCGGGGAGCTGTTTTTT; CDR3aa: CASRQTSGGTGELFF
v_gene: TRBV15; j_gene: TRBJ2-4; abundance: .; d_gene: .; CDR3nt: TGTGCCACCAGCAGAGAACGGTCAAACATTCAGTACTTC; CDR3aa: CATSRERSNIQYF
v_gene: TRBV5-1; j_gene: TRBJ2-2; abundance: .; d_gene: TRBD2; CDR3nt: TGCGCCAGCAGCTCGATGACTAGCGGGAGTACCGGGGAGCTGTTTTTT; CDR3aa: CASSSMTSGSTGELFF
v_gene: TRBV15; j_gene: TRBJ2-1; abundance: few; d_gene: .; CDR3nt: TGTGCCACCAGCAGAGACAATTTCGAGGCGAGGGAGGAGGGCAATGAGCAGTTCTTC; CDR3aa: CATSRDNFEAREEGNEQFF
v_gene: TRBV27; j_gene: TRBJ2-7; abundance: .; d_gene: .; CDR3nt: TGTGCCAGCAGTTCCCTCCCCACGGCGGGGAACGAGCAGTACTTC; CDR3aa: CASSSLPTAGNEQYF
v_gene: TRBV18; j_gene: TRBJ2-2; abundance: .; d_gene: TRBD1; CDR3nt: TGTGCCAGCTCACTCCGGACAGGGGGAGACACCGGGGAGCTGTTTTTT; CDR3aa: CASSLRTGGDTGELFF
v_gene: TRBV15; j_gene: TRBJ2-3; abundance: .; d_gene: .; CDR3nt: TGTGCCACCAGCAGAGGAGTCGGGGAAGGAGTCCAGGATCCGCAGTATTTT; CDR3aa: CATSRGVGEGVQDPQYF
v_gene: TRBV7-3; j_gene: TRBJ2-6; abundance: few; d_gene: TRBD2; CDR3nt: TGTGCCAGCAGCTTTAGCGGGGGGGCGGGTGGGGCCAACGTCCTGACTTTC; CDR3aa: CASSFSGGAGGANVLTF
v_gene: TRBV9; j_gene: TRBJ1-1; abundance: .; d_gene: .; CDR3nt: TGTGCCAGCAGCGTAGCAGGGAACACTGAAGCTTTCTTT; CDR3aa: CASSVAGNTEAFF
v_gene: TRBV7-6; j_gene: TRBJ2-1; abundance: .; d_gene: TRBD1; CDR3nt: TGTGCCAGCAGCGCGGGGACAGGGGTCCCGAGCTCCTACAATGAGCAGTTCTTC; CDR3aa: CASSAGTGVPSSYNEQFF